This passage covers 24 T cell receptor beta chains from one sample sequenced in a study of shared clonotypes between healthy human individuals. Libraries were prepared by immunoSEQ multiplex PCR; TCRdb keeps only in-frame clonotypes and omits some of them. Counted here are around 2.3 million clones, roughly 95% occurring once; the ten biggest clones make up more than 0.1%. The source material was naive CD4+ T cells sorted from blood. Subset in this sample: CD45RA+ positively selected. These receptors were obtained from a man aged 18 to 30 in good health.

The chain employs TRBV6-6 and TRBJ1-1; D may be TRBD1 (6 bases). This CDR3 is built from 15 residues. CDR1 and CDR2 from the germline V gene are MNHNY and SVGAGI (reference sequence). V was trimmed by 5 bases and J by 4 bases, leaving 17 bases between them. CDR3 region: CASSDTRGKTTEAFF. As DNA, the CDR3 is TGTGCCAGCAGTGATACGAGGGGGAAGACCACTGAAGCTTTCTTT.

The V and J genes are TRBV4-1 and TRBJ1-1; D is possibly TRBD1 (6 bases). Germline V lookup: CDR1 MGHRA, CDR2 YSYEKL. The CDR3 runs 15 residues. V was pared by 4 bases and J by 6 bases, with 18 bases between. The CDR3 region has the DNA TGCGCCAGCAGCCCCCTTACAACAGGGTCGTCTGAAGCTTTCTTT. As protein: CASSPLTTGSSEAFF.

J is TRBJ1-2 and V is TRBV5-6; no clear D. This CDR3 spans 13 amino acids. Germline lookup yields CDR1 SGHDT and CDR2 YYEEEE. Trimming pared 1 base from V and 5 bases from J, leaving 9 bases between. CDR3 nucleotide sequence: TGTGCCAGCAGCTTGACGGCCCCGTATGGCTACACCTTC. Protein: CASSLTAPYGYTF.

This chain joins TRBV28 and TRBJ1-4; no firm D call. The CDR3 contains 15 residues. Trimming removed 5 bases at V and 2 bases at J, with 12 bases between. CDR1 MDHEN and CDR2 SYDVKM come from the germline V gene. CDR3 nucleotide sequence: TGTGCCAGCAGTCCCCACAGCAGGACTAATGAAAAACTGTTTTTT. Its translation: CASSPHSRTNEKLFF.

The chain uses TRBV5-6 and TRBJ1-6; 9 bases align to TRBD1. The CDR3 runs 16 residues. CDR1 is SGHDT and CDR2 is YYEEEE in the germline V gene. The V segment lost 0 bases and the J segment 5 bases; nucleotides outside the gene matches: 3. CDR3 residues: CASSLDRGLDNSPLHF. The CDR3, as DNA: TGTGCCAGCAGCTTGGACAGGGGGCTCGATAATTCACCCCTCCACTTT.

The chain employs TRBV27 and TRBJ1-6, with 7 bases identical to TRBD1. CDR1 and CDR2 from the germline V gene are MNHEY and SMNVEV (reference sequence). The CDR3 length is 20 residues. V trimming: 5 bases; J trimming: 0 bases; junction bases outside the gene matches: 16. The DNA of the CDR3 is TGTGCCAGCAGTACACAGGACAGGTGGGGGCGAGGCTCCTATAATTCACCCCTCCACTTT. It encodes CASSTQDRWGRGSYNSPLHF.

The chain employs TRBV19 and TRBJ1-1; 10 bases align to TRBD1. CDR1 and CDR2 from the germline V gene are LNHDA and SQIVND (reference sequence). The length of the CDR3 is 17 residues. The V segment lost 1 base and the J segment 8 bases; nucleotides outside the gene matches: 13. CDR3 amino acids: CASSIGGLGQGLGEAFF. The CDR3 region has the DNA TGTGCCAGTAGTATAGGAGGGCTGGGACAGGGGCTTGGAGAAGCTTTCTTT.

The V gene is TRBV12-2, the J gene TRBJ2-2. TRBV12-2 is flagged as a pseudogene. The CDR3 is 18 amino acids. The CDR3 nucleotides read TGTGCAAGTCGCTTTGAGACCGGGAAACAGGCAAACACCGGGGAGCTGTTTTTT. This gives the protein CASRFETGKQANTGELFF.

V gene TRBV19 combines with J gene TRBJ1-1, with 7 bases identical to TRBD1. Trimming at V came to 6 bases and at J to 0 bases, leaving 7 bases not matched to a gene. The CDR3 contains 15 residues. The germline V gene encodes CDR1 LNHDA and CDR2 SQIVND (reference sequence). The CDR3 DNA follows: TGTGCCAGTAGCAACCACAGGGGACTGAACACTGAAGCTTTCTTT. Translated: CASSNHRGLNTEAFF.

V is TRBV6-6 and J is TRBJ1-4, with 7 nucleotides matching TRBD1. V lost 6 bases, J lost 0 bases, and 7 bases stayed unmatched. The germline V gene has CDR1 MNHNY and CDR2 SVGAGI (reference sequence). The CDR3 extends over 16 amino acids. The DNA of the CDR3 is TGTGCCAGCAGCAGAGGCAGGGGGTCAACTAATGAAAAACTGTTTTTT. The encoded protein is CASSRGRGSTNEKLFF.

The J gene is TRBJ1-4, the V gene TRBV25-1; D is unclear. The CDR3 has 14 amino acids. V dropped 6 bases and J dropped 0 bases, with 8 bases sitting between them. CDR1 is MGHDK, CDR2 SYGVNS, per germline. CDR3 in amino acids: CASRDATTNEKLFF. The CDR3 region has the DNA TGTGCCAGCAGAGATGCAACAACTAATGAAAAACTGTTTTTT.

The chain joins TRBV11-3 to TRBJ2-3; TRBD2 aligns across 8 bases. The CDR3 runs 15 residues. With 5 bases clipped from V and 3 bases from J, the junction kept 7 bases outside the gene matches. CDR1 SGHNT and CDR2 YENEEA come from the germline V gene. For the CDR3, the DNA is TGTGCCAGCAGCCCTGGGGCTAGCGGGACAGATACGCAGTATTTT. Its translation: CASSPGASGTDTQYF.

Details on this clone: Additional DNA sequences in this sample encode the identical CDR3. The V gene is TRBV27, the J gene TRBJ1-5; D unresolved. Trimming took 4 bases from V and 6 from J, leaving 7 bases between them. CDR1 is MNHEY, CDR2 SMNVEV, per germline (reference sequence). The length of the CDR3 is 12 residues. This CDR3 reads CASSSVGQPQHF. DNA of the CDR3: TGTGCCAGCAGTTCCGTGGGTCAGCCCCAGCATTTT.

The V call is TRBV5-1, the J call TRBJ2-1, with TRBD1 matching 8 bases. The V gene end was trimmed by 4 bases and the J gene end by 5 bases; junction bases not matched to a gene: 5. The germline V gene encodes CDR1 SGHRS and CDR2 YFSETQ. The CDR3 spans 14 residues. CDR3 loop: CASSVDRGHNEQFF. CDR3 sequence (DNA): TGCGCCAGCAGCGTCGACAGGGGCCACAATGAGCAGTTCTTC.

J is TRBJ1-3 and V is TRBV4-3; D call uncertain. Germline V CDR1 and CDR2: LGHNA, YSLEER. The length of the CDR3 is 15 residues. V was shortened by 0 bases and J by 0 bases, with 6 bases between the two germline ends. As DNA, the CDR3 is TGCGCCAGCAGCCAAGAAGGCAGCTCTGGAAACACCATATATTTT. Translation: CASSQEGSSGNTIYF.

The sample holds a few counts of this clone. V gene TRBV30 combines with J gene TRBJ2-2; 11 nucleotides match TRBD1. Trimming cost V 0 bases and J 5 bases; bases outside gene matches: 2. The CDR3 length is 15 residues. Germline V lookup: CDR1 GTSNPN, CDR2 SVGIG (reference sequence). CDR3 sequence reads: CAWSVGTGGTGELFF. In DNA, the CDR3 is TGTGCCTGGAGTGTAGGGACAGGGGGGACCGGGGAGCTGTTTTTT.

The genes are TRBV9 and TRBJ1-2; 7 nucleotides match TRBD1. The V and J ends lost 0 bases and 4 bases, in that order; junction bases with no gene match: 3. The CDR3 runs 14 residues. Germline assignment: CDR1 SGDLS and CDR2 YYNGEE. The CDR3 region has the DNA TGTGCCAGCAGCGTAGAAGGGGGCAGCTATGGCTACACCTTC. Its protein product is CASSVEGGSYGYTF. Drawing the rest from reference TRBV9 and TRBJ1-2, the complete variable domain is DSGVTQTPKHLITATGQRVTLRCSPRSGDLSVYWYQQSLDQGLQFLIQYYNGEERAKGNILERFSAQQFPDLHSELNLSSLELGDSALYFCASSVEGGSYGYTFGSGTRLTVV.

The chain recombines TRBV23-1 with TRBJ1-6; the D is unclear. TRBV23-1 is recorded as an ORF, its role being uncertain. This CDR3 spans 18 amino acids. Trimming took 0 bases from V and 0 from J, leaving 12 bases between them. CDR3 sequence (DNA): TGCGCCAGCAGTCAATCTAGGCGGGAGAGCTCCTATAATTCACCCCTCCACTTT. It codes for CASSQSRRESSYNSPLHF.

The rearrangement links TRBV18 to TRBJ2-7; 7 positions match TRBD1. The germline CDR1 and CDR2 sequences are KGHSH and LQKENI. Trimming removed 2 bases from V and 4 bases from J; junction bases left unmatched: 5. This CDR3 has 14 amino acids. In DNA, the CDR3 is TGTGCCAGCTCACCAGGGGGACAGATTTACGAGCAGTACTTC. This translates into CASSPGGQIYEQYF.

This sequence joins TRBV7-8 and TRBJ2-2; a weak D match, TRBD2 (6 bases). Between the trimmed V and J ends, which lost 4 bases and 1 base, there was a span of 10 bases. The CDR3 sequence is 15 residues long. In germline, CDR1 is SGHVS, CDR2 FQNEAQ. CDR3 DNA: TGTGCCAGCAGCTCTTTCGGGAGGAACACCGGGGAGCTGTTTTTT. Protein product: CASSSFGRNTGELFF.

The chain uses TRBV5-1 and TRBJ2-3; 9 positions agree with TRBD2. Germline CDR1 SGHRS, CDR2 YFSETQ. V shed 4 bases and J 4 bases; nucleotides not matched to a gene: 10. The CDR3 is made up of 16 amino acids. This CDR3 reads CASSATGTSPADTQYF. The CDR3 bases are TGCGCCAGCAGCGCAACCGGGACTAGCCCGGCAGATACGCAGTATTTT.

The rearrangement links TRBV7-2 to TRBJ2-4; D unclear. This CDR3 region has 14 residues. Germline CDR1 reads SGHTA; CDR2 reads FQGNSA. Deletions cut 4 bases from V and 6 bases from J, with 13 bases between. CDR3 amino acids: CASSSPPRTNIQYF. The CDR3 DNA sequence: TGTGCCAGCAGCTCCCCCCCGCGGACAAACATTCAGTACTTC.

This chain links TRBV20-1 with TRBJ2-1; D call uncertain. Looked up from germline, CDR1 is DFQATT and CDR2 is SNEGSKA (reference sequence). The CDR3 has 11 amino acids. Trimming cost V 7 bases and J 1 base, with 5 bases left between them. The CDR3 here is CSVNSYNEQFF. The DNA for the CDR3 is TGCAGTGTTAATTCCTACAATGAGCAGTTCTTC.

The chain uses TRBV27 and TRBJ1-4; no reliable D call. Germline lookup yields CDR1 MNHEY and CDR2 SMNVEV (reference sequence). The CDR3 contains 13 residues. V lost 7 bases, J lost 6 bases, and 12 bases lay in between. The DNA of the CDR3 is TGTGCCAGCAAGAGTGTTTTAGATGAAAAACTGTTTTTT. It yields the protein CASKSVLDEKLFF. The variable domain in full, completed from reference TRBV27 and TRBJ1-4, reads EAQVTQNPRYLITVTGKKLTVTCSQNMNHEYMSWYRQDPGLGLRQIYYSMNVEVTDKGDVPEGYKVSRKEKRNFPLILESPSPNQTSLYFCASKSVLDEKLFFGSGTQLSVL.